This T cell receptor (beta chain) is drawn from a study of blood T cell repertoires in COVID-19. The germline V and J ends were trimmed by 8 bases and 5 bases, with 9 bases remaining between them. Germline V gives CDR1 MNHEY, CDR2 SVGAGI. CDR3 length: 12 amino acids. This clone was seen more than once but under ten times. The method was immunoSEQ multiplex PCR; TCRdb's version includes in-frame clones alone and lacks a portion of them. Counted here are some 400,000 clones, over 75% occurring once; the ten biggest clones make up less than 11%. The sequencing sample was made of peripheral blood. V and J are TRBV6-5 and TRBJ2-2; TRBD2 is a possible D gene (5 bases). The origin of this receptor is a young woman with COVID-19, enrolled during active disease. The CDR3 DNA is TGTGCCAGCTGGAGGAGTACCGGGGAGCTGTTTTTT. Translation gives CASWRSTGELFF.